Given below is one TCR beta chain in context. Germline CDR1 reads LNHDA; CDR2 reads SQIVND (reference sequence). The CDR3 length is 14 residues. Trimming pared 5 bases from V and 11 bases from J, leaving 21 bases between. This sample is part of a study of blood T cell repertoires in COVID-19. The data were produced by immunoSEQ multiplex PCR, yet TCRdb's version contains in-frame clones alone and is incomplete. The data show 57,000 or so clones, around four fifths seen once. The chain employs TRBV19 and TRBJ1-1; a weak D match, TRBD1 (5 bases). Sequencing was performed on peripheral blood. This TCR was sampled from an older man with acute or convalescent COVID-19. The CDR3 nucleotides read TGTGCCAGTAGTCTCGTCCAGGCGGGGGGAGGTGCTTTCTTT. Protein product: CASSLVQAGGGAFF.